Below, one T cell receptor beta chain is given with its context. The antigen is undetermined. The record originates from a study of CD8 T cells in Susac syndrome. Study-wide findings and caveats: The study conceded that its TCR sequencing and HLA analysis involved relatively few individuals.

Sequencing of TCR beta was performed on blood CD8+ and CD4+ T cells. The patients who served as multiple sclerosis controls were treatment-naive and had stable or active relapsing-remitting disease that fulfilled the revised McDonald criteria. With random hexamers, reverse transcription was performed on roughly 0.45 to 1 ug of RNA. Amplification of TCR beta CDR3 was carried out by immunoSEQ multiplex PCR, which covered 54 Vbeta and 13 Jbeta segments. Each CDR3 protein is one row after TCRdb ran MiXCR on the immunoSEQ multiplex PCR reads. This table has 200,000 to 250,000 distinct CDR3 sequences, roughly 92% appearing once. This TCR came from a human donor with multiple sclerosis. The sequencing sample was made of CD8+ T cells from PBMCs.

CDR3 sequence: CAWQRDSSYEQYF. In DNA, the CDR3 is TGTGCCTGGCAACGGGACAGCTCCTACGAGCAGTACTTC. V and J are TRBV30 and TRBJ2-7; TRBD1 agrees at 7 bases. This CDR3 comprises 13 residues. The germline V gene encodes CDR1 GTSNPN and CDR2 SVGIG (reference sequence). Germline trimming cut 5 bases from V and 0 bases from J; bases unmatched to any gene: 4.